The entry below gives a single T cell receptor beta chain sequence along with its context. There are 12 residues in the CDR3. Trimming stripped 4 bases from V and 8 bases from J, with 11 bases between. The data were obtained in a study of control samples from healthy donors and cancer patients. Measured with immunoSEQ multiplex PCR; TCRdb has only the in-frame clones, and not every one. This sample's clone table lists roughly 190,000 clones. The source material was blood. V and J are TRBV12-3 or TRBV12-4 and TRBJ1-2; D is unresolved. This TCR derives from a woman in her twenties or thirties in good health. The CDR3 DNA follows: TGTGCCAGCAGTTCCTACCCTTTGGGCTACACCTTC. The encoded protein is CASSSYPLGYTF.